These 4 T cell receptor beta chains originate from one sample sequenced in a study of cytomegalovirus exposure and HLA in healthy donors. Both 60 Vbeta primers and 13 Jbeta primers went into the PCR. The table came from immunoSEQ multiplex PCR; TCRdb's copy has only in-frame clones and leaves some out. Of some 150,000 clones in the sample, approximately 79% were seen once. Sequences were obtained from PBMCs. The receptor set was obtained from a woman younger than 45 in good health and CMV-seronegative.

V usage is TRBV6-1 and J usage is TRBJ2-2; D is perhaps TRBD2 (5 bases). This CDR3 spans 15 amino acids. Germline loops: CDR1 MNHNS, CDR2 SASEGT. V was shortened by 3 bases and J by 4 bases, with 12 bases between the two germline ends. CDR3 DNA sequence: TGTGCCAGCAGTGAGTCCGACGGAGGCACCGGGGAGCTGTTTTTT. Translated: CASSESDGGTGELFF.

The chain joins TRBV5-8 to TRBJ1-2, with 10 bases that match TRBD1. V shed 3 bases and J 7 bases; nucleotides not matched to a gene: 6. Germline values: CDR1 SGHTS, CDR2 YDEGEE. The CDR3 runs 14 residues. The CDR3 region is CASSSGQGVIGYTF. Written as DNA, the CDR3 is TGTGCCAGCAGCTCAGGACAGGGGGTGATTGGCTACACCTTC.

This clone was detected once. The rearrangement joins TRBV7-2 to TRBJ2-4; 7 bases match TRBD1. The length of the CDR3 is 16 residues. Germline V gene data show CDR1 as SGHTA and CDR2 as FQGNSA. V was pared by 0 bases and J by 3 bases, with 5 bases of the junction left unmatched. CDR3 in amino acids: CASSLAPGTDKNIQYF. The CDR3, as DNA: TGTGCCAGCAGCTTAGCGCCCGGGACAGACAAAAACATTCAGTACTTC. The full variable domain, completed using reference TRBV7-2 and TRBJ2-4, is GAGVSQSPSNKVTEKGKDVELRCDPISGHTALYWYRQSLGQGLEFLIYFQGNSAPDKSGLPSDRFSAERTGGSVSTLTIQRTQQEDSAVYLCASSLAPGTDKNIQYFGAGTRLSVL.

The rearrangement links TRBV5-5 to TRBJ1-1; a weak D match, TRBD1 (5 bases). The ends were cut back, 4 bases at V and 2 bases at J, with 15 bases in the middle. From germline, CDR1 is SGHKS and CDR2 YYEKEE (reference sequence). The CDR3 is made up of 15 amino acids. CDR3 region: CASSPSGKVNTEAFF. Here the CDR3 DNA reads TGTGCCAGCAGCCCTTCAGGGAAGGTCAACACTGAAGCTTTCTTT. Looking up the rest from reference TRBV5-5 and TRBJ1-1 gives the full variable domain: DAGVTQSPTHLIKTRGQQVTLRCSPISGHKSVSWYQQVLGQGPQFIFQYYEKEERGRGNFPDRFSARQFPNYSSELNVNALLLGDSALYLCASSPSGKVNTEAFFGQGTRLTVV.